The 27 T cell receptor beta chains presented below share a single source sample, sequenced in a study of Ad26.COV2.S vaccination and SARS-CoV-2 variants. The table came from immunoSEQ multiplex PCR; TCRdb's copy has only in-frame clones and leaves some out. The data show 300,000 to 350,000 clones, with around four fifths seen just once and 2% to 2.5% held by the top ten. The treatment is: some 20 received Ad26.COV2.S at low or high dose, single or two shots; roughly five received placebo; per-sample allocation not given. The investigators took samples on day 63 after the first vaccine or placebo injection. This material consisted of peripheral blood, taken in a trial of Ad26.COV2.S vaccine versus placebo. The receptors stem from a person aged 18-65 years who received the Ad26.COV2.S COVID-19 vaccine or a placebo.

As regards this clone: The sample carries other DNA sequences with the same CDR3. The V and J genes are TRBV28 and TRBJ1-4, with TRBD1 as a possible D gene (6 bases). The CDR3 totals 12 residues. Germline V gene lookup returns CDR1 MDHEN and CDR2 SYDVKM. V was trimmed by 3 bases and J by 7 bases, leaving 6 bases between them. The CDR3 spells CASSFRGEKLFF. The DNA of the CDR3 is TGTGCCAGCAGTTTCAGGGGTGAAAAACTGTTTTTT.

The chain uses TRBV9 and TRBJ1-2, with 7 nucleotides matching TRBD1. The CDR3 is 14 amino acids. The junction had 9 bases not matched to a gene; V was cut back by 2 bases and J by 8 bases. CDR1 and CDR2 from the germline V gene are SGDLS and YYNGEE. The CDR3 nucleotides read TGTGCCAGCAGCGTCCAGACAGGGCGGAAGGGCTACACCTTC. It specifies CASSVQTGRKGYTF.

The rearrangement links TRBV5-1 to TRBJ2-7; either TRBD1 or TRBD2 may fit D (5 bases each). The CDR3 consists of 14 residues. Per germline, CDR1 SGHRS and CDR2 YFSETQ. V gave up 2 bases and J gave up 6 bases, with 15 bases separating them. This CDR3 is CASSFGAGSGEQYF. CDR3 DNA sequence: TGCGCCAGCAGCTTCGGGGCAGGGAGTGGCGAGCAGTACTTC.

In this sample, this clone turned up a few times. The chain uses TRBV3-1 (or the pseudogene TRBV3-2) and TRBJ1-5; perhaps TRBD1 as D (5 bases). V dropped 4 bases and J dropped 9 bases, with 13 bases sitting between them. Germline CDR1 LGHDT, CDR2 YNNKEL (reference sequence). This CDR3 contains 13 residues. CDR3 nucleotide sequence: TGTGCCAGCAGCCTTCGGGGGGAAGGGCCCCAGCATTTT. It yields the protein CASSLRGEGPQHF.

This chain links TRBV27 with TRBJ2-7; 7 bases agree with TRBD1. V gave up 4 bases and J gave up 3 bases; unmatched junction bases: 3. The CDR3 contains 13 residues. Germline V gives CDR1 MNHEY, CDR2 SMNVEV (reference sequence). Here the CDR3 DNA reads TGTGCCAGCAGTTACAGACAGGGCTACGAGCAGTACTTC. Protein: CASSYRQGYEQYF.

The chain links TRBV28 to TRBJ2-1; 8 positions agree with TRBD1. Germline V gene lookup returns CDR1 MDHEN and CDR2 SYDVKM. Trimming took 4 bases from V and 1 from J; bases not matched to a gene: 12. The CDR3 has 18 amino acids. The DNA of the CDR3 is TGTGCCAGCAGTTCGCGGACAGGACAGGGAGGATCCTACAATGAGCAGTTCTTC. It specifies CASSSRTGQGGSYNEQFF.

A few counts support this clone. The V and J genes are TRBV28 and TRBJ2-5; 8 nucleotides agree with TRBD2. This CDR3 comprises 15 residues. The V and J ends lost 2 bases and 3 bases, in that order; junction bases with no gene match: 5. CDR1 is MDHEN, CDR2 SYDVKM, per germline. CDR3 residues: CASSLVRRGEETQYF. The CDR3 bases are TGTGCCAGCAGTTTAGTACGGCGGGGGGAAGAGACCCAGTACTTC.

The chain couples TRBV10-1 to TRBJ2-7; possible D gene TRBD1, 6 bases. Trimming took 4 bases from V and 6 from J, leaving 13 bases between them. This CDR3 has 13 amino acids. CDR1 is WNHNN and CDR2 is SYGVQD in the germline V gene (reference sequence). CDR3 loop: CASSVGGFGEQYF. The CDR3 DNA reads TGCGCCAGCAGTGTAGGGGGATTCGGCGAGCAGTACTTC.

About this clone: Other DNA sequences in the sample encode the same CDR3. The chain recombines TRBV5-1 with TRBJ2-5; maybe TRBD1 (5 bases). The CDR3 sequence is 13 residues long. The germline CDR1 and CDR2 sequences are SGHRS and YFSETQ. V dropped 2 bases and J dropped 3 bases, with 8 bases sitting between them. DNA of the CDR3: TGCGCCAGCAGCTTAGGGGCAGAAGAGACCCAGTACTTC. Amino acids: CASSLGAEETQYF.

The chain carries TRBV15 and TRBJ2-2, with D maybe TRBD2 (5 bases). Trimming removed 0 bases at V and 4 bases at J, with 9 bases between. The CDR3 contains 15 residues. Germline loops: CDR1 LNHNV, CDR2 YYDKDF (reference sequence). CDR3 residues: CATSRERGGTGELFF. In nucleotides, the CDR3 is TGTGCCACCAGCAGAGAAAGAGGAGGCACCGGGGAGCTGTTTTTT. The full variable domain, completed using reference TRBV15 and TRBJ2-2, is DAMVIQNPRYQVTQFGKPVTLSCSQTLNHNVMYWYQQKSSQAPKLLFHYYDKDFNNEADTPDNFQSRRPNTSFCFLDIRSPGLGDTAMYLCATSRERGGTGELFFGEGSRLTVL.

This clone was detected once. A clone one base away is much larger, so this may be a read error. The genes are TRBV7-9 and TRBJ2-3; a possible D gene is TRBD1 (5 bases). Germline CDR1 reads SEHNR; CDR2 reads FQNEAQ (reference sequence). The V end lost 5 bases, the J end lost 6 bases, and 6 bases lay between the germline ends. This CDR3 spans 11 amino acids. In DNA, the CDR3 is TGTGCCAGCAGCAAGGGGGATACGCAGTATTTT. Amino acids: CASSKGDTQYF.

In this sample, this clone turned up once. V and J are TRBV21-1 and TRBJ1-2. TRBV21-1 is a recognized pseudogene. CDR3 length: 17 residues. The CDR3 DNA reads as TGTGCCAGCAGCTTTTCGAGAGGAGAAGCTTTCAACTATGGCTACACCTTC. It encodes CASSFSRGEAFNYGYTF.

This clone was counted many times. The V call is TRBV7-2, the J call TRBJ1-2; D is unclear. V was clipped by 5 bases and J by 4 bases, with 11 bases between them. Looked up from germline, CDR1 is SGHTA and CDR2 is FQGNSA. The CDR3 consists of 13 residues. This CDR3 reads CASSGGQAYGYTF. CDR3 in DNA: TGTGCCAGCAGCGGTGGCCAAGCCTATGGCTACACCTTC.

This clone was detected a few times. J is TRBJ2-2 and V is TRBV5-6, with D unclear. Looked up from germline, CDR1 is SGHDT and CDR2 is YYEEEE. The V and J ends lost 3 bases and 7 bases respectively, with 7 bases between them. The CDR3 has 12 amino acids. Here the CDR3 reads CASSSRDGELFF. The DNA of the CDR3 is TGTGCCAGCAGCTCCCGTGACGGGGAGCTGTTTTTT.

This chain uses TRBV7-6 with TRBJ1-1; TRBD1 matches 11 bases. This CDR3 is 14 amino acids long. The V and J ends lost 4 bases and 4 bases, in that order; junction bases with no gene match: 2. The germline gives CDR1 SGHVS, CDR2 FNYEAQ. This CDR3 is CASSSGTGGTEAFF. CDR3 sequence (DNA): TGTGCCAGCAGCTCCGGGACAGGGGGCACTGAAGCTTTCTTT.

The chain combines TRBV9 with TRBJ2-3; 10 bases match TRBD2. V lost 3 bases, J lost 5 bases, and 3 bases stayed unmatched. Germline V gene data show CDR1 as SGDLS and CDR2 as YYNGEE. This CDR3 is 14 amino acids long. The DNA for the CDR3 is TGTGCCAGCAGCGGGTTAGCGGGGGGAGATACGCAGTATTTT. Amino acids: CASSGLAGGDTQYF.

There are a few counts of this clone. The sample carries other DNA sequences with the same CDR3. V and J are TRBV7-3 and TRBJ1-6; D is unresolved. This CDR3 spans 13 amino acids. Per the germline V gene, CDR1 is SGHTA and CDR2 is FQGTGA. Trimming took off 5 bases at V and 7 bases at J, with 9 bases between the two ends. CDR3 bases: TGTGCCAGCAGCCCTGGCGGCAATTCACCCCTCCACTTT. Translating it yields CASSPGGNSPLHF.

This clone appeared a few times. The CDR3 bases are TGTGCCAGCAGCCAAGATCTCGACAGGAAGAACTATGGCTACACCTTC. Protein sequence: CASSQDLDRKNYGYTF. The genes are TRBV4-2 and TRBJ1-2; D might be TRBD1 (6 bases). Trimming stripped 0 bases from V and 2 bases from J, with 13 bases between. CDR1 is LGHNA and CDR2 is YNFKEQ in the germline V gene. CDR3 length: 16 amino acids.

The chain has TRBV6-5 and TRBJ1-5; no reliable D call. CDR3 length: 13 residues. V was pared by 7 bases and J by 6 bases, with 13 bases between. Germline V lookup: CDR1 MNHEY, CDR2 SVGAGI. The CDR3 nucleotides read TGTGCCAGCATGAGATCGTCAGGTCAGCCCCAGCATTTT. Protein sequence: CASMRSSGQPQHF.

The V and J genes are TRBV5-6 and TRBJ1-2; D is perhaps TRBD1 (5 bases). With 2 bases removed from V and 5 bases from J, the gap between germline ends came to 16 bases. From germline, CDR1 is SGHDT and CDR2 YYEEEE. This CDR3 has 15 residues. The CDR3 DNA reads as TGTGCCAGCAGCTTTTGGGGCACCCGTCTTTATGGCTACACCTTC. It translates to CASSFWGTRLYGYTF.

V and J are TRBV5-4 and TRBJ2-5; D remains unclear. The CDR3 sequence is 14 residues long. Trimming removed 4 bases at V and 4 bases at J, with 14 bases between. Germline CDR1 is SGHNT and CDR2 is YYREEE (reference sequence). The CDR3 reads CASSLNLGSETQYF. The CDR3 coding sequence is TGTGCCAGCAGCCTCAATTTAGGGTCAGAGACCCAGTACTTC.

DNA for the CDR3: TGCGCCAGCAGCCCCTTAGCGGGGAGAGACAATGAGCAGTTCTTC. It translates to CASSPLAGRDNEQFF. The chain uses TRBV4-1 and TRBJ2-1; 8 nucleotides line up with TRBD2. Germline-derived CDR1 and CDR2 are MGHRA and YSYEKL. The trim removed 4 bases at V and 5 bases at J, leaving 7 bases unmatched. The CDR3 length is 15 residues.

The chain combines TRBV10-3 with TRBJ2-5; perhaps D is TRBD1 or TRBD2 (5 bases each). CDR3 size: 15 residues. V was cut by 5 bases and J by 2 bases, with 15 bases left in between. The germline CDR1 and CDR2 sequences are ENHRY and SYGVKD. As DNA, the CDR3 is TGTGCCATCAGTATCCAGCAGAGGGGTCAAGAGACCCAGTACTTC. Its translation: CAISIQQRGQETQYF.

The chain employs TRBV15 and TRBJ1-5; D not certain. This CDR3 spans 12 amino acids. Trimming left V 0 bases short and J 4 bases short, with 1 base between. Germline V lookup: CDR1 LNHNV, CDR2 YYDKDF (reference sequence). CDR3 in amino acids: CATSRENQPQHF. The DNA for the CDR3 is TGTGCCACCAGCAGAGAAAATCAGCCCCAGCATTTT.

The chain carries TRBV18 and TRBJ2-1, with unresolved D. Germline loops: CDR1 KGHSH, CDR2 LQKENI. Trimming removed 1 base at V and 0 bases at J, with 7 bases between. The CDR3 runs to 15 residues. CDR3 protein: CASSPLSSSYNEQFF. The CDR3 DNA reads as TGTGCCAGCTCACCACTGTCTAGCTCCTACAATGAGCAGTTCTTC.

This rearrangement joins TRBV24-1 to TRBJ2-3, with D tentatively TRBD1 (6 bases). The CDR3 has 16 amino acids. The germline CDR1 and CDR2 sequences are KGHDR and SFDVKD. V gave up 4 bases and J gave up 4 bases, with 17 bases separating them. CDR3 loop: CATSDQHRADADTQYF. CDR3 bases: TGTGCCACCAGTGACCAACACAGGGCAGACGCAGATACGCAGTATTTT.

The chain links TRBV25-1 to TRBJ2-1; 11 bases are a match to TRBD2. After removal of 4 bases from V and 3 bases from J, the junction contained 2 bases not matched to a gene. The germline CDR1 and CDR2 sequences are MGHDK and SYGVNS. The CDR3 runs 15 residues. CDR3 DNA: TGTGCCAGCAGTGGACTAGCGGGGTTCTACAATGAGCAGTTCTTC. It translates to CASSGLAGFYNEQFF.